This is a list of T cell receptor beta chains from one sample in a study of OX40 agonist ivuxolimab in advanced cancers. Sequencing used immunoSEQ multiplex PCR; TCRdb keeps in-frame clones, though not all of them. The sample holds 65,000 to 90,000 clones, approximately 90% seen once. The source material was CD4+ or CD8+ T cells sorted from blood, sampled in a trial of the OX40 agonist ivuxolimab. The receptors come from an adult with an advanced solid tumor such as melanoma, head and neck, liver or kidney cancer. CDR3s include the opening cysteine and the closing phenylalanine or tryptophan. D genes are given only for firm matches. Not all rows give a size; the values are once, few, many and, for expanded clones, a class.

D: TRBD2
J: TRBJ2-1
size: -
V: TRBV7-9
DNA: TGTGCCAGCAGCCCAGCCGGGCTAGCGGAGAATGAGCAGTTCTTC
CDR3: CASSPAGLAENEQFF

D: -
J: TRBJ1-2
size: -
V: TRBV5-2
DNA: TGTGCCAGCAATAGGTCAGTACGAAAGACCTATGGCTACACCTTC
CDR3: CASNRSVRKTYGYTF

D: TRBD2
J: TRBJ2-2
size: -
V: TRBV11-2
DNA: TGTGCCAGCAGCCATAGCAGCGGGAGGTCGACCGGGGAGCTGTTTTTT
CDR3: CASSHSSGRSTGELFF

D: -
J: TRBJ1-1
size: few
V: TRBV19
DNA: TGTGCCAGTAGGCTGAGCATCTTGGCTGAAGCTTTCTTT
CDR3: CASRLSILAEAFF

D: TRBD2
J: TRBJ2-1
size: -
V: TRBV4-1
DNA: TGCGCCAGCAGCCAAGATCTAAGCGGGAGGGGGACCTACAATGAGCAGTTCTTC
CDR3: CASSQDLSGRGTYNEQFF

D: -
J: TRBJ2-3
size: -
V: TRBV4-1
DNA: TGCGCCAGCAGCCTGCCAGAGAGCACAGATACGCAGTATTTT
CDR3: CASSLPESTDTQYF

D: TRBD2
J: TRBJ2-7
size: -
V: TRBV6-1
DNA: TGTGCCAGCACTCGAAGTGTAGCGGGAGTTTACGAGCAGTACTTC
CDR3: CASTRSVAGVYEQYF

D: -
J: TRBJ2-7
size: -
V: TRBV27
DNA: TGTGCCAGCAGTGGCCTCGGGGGCGCGTCCTACGAGCAGTACTTC
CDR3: CASSGLGGASYEQYF

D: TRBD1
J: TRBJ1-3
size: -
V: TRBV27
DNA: TGTGCCAGCAGCCTCACCGGGACAGGGGTTACGACCTTAAACACCATATATTTT
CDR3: CASSLTGTGVTTLNTIYF

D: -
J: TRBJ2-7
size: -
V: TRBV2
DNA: TGTGCCAGCAGTGAAGCGCTTATCCACGAGCAGTACTTC
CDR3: CASSEALIHEQYF

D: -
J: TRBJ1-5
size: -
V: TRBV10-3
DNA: TGTGCCATCAGGCAGAGTAGCAATCAGCCCCAGCATTTT
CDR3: CAIRQSSNQPQHF

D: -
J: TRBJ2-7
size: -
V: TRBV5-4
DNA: TGTGCCAGCAGCTTGGGGACACAGTACGAGCAGTACTTC
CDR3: CASSLGTQYEQYF

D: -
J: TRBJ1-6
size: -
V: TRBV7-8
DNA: TGTGCCAGCAGCTTAGCGCTTTGGACTTCACCCCTCCACTTT
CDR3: CASSLALWTSPLHF

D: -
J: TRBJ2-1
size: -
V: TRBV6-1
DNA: TGTGCCAGCGGGACTCTTAAATCTACCAACAATGAGCAGTTCTTC
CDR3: CASGTLKSTNNEQFF

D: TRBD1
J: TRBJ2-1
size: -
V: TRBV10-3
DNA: TGTGCCATCAGTGAGGCCCCCAAAGGGGCAGGGGGTGTTGAGCAGTTCTTC
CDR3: CAISEAPKGAGGVEQFF

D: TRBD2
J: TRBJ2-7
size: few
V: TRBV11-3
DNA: TGTGCCAGCAGCTTAGGGCTTGGGACTAGCGGGAGCCACGAGCAGTACTTC
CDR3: CASSLGLGTSGSHEQYF